The sequence of this T cell receptor (beta chain) was determined in a study of cytomegalovirus exposure and HLA in healthy donors. PCR was performed using 60 Vbeta and 13 Jbeta primers. TCRdb keeps only in-frame clones here, not all; method: immunoSEQ multiplex PCR. The sample lists some 180,000 clones; approximately 11% were seen once. This clone was picked up a small number of times. Its antigen remains unknown. General study points: As a later analysis revealed, the rate of TCR association differed by HLA locus, with DRB1 most and HLA-C fewest.

The CDR3 has 13 residues. Trimming cost V 4 bases and J 2 bases; bases outside gene matches: 3. Germline assignment: CDR1 SGHNT and CDR2 YYREEE (reference sequence). The chain joins TRBV5-4 to TRBJ2-7; 7 positions agree with TRBD1. The clonotype originates from a man aged 50-60 years in good health and CMV-seropositive. The specimen was PBMCs. The CDR3 DNA reads TGTGCCAGCAGCAAACAGGGGCCCTACGAGCAGTACTTC. This encodes CASSKQGPYEQYF.